The text below deals with one TCR beta chain. Antigen: not known. These data are taken from a study of T cell responses to AZD1222 COVID-19 vaccine. Germline V gene lookup returns CDR1 SNHLY and CDR2 FYNNEI. This CDR3 comprises 10 residues. V shed 8 bases and J shed 7 bases, with 8 bases lying between them. This table comes from immunoSEQ multiplex PCR, and its TCRdb copy is limited to in-frame clones, with some not included. The sample contains roughly 120,000 clones, over 85% of which appear only once. Whole-study findings and limits: Clonal diversity was possibly underestimated, and white British individuals and females predominated among donors.

The clonotype was recovered from an adult in good health. The input for sequencing was peripheral blood, taken on day 0 of AZD1222 vaccination. This chain links TRBV2 with TRBJ1-2; D is uncertain. The CDR3: CASGSSGYTF. DNA of the CDR3: TGTGCCAGCGGATCTAGTGGCTACACCTTC.